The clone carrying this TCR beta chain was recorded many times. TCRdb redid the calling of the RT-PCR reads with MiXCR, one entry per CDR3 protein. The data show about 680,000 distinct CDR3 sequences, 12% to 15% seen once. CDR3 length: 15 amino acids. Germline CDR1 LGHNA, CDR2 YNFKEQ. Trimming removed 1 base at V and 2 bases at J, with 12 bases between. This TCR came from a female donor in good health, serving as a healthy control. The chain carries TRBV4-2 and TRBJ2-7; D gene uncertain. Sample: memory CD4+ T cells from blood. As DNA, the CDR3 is TGTGCCAGCAGCCAAGGTGTAGAAGAAGCCTACGAGCAGTACTTC. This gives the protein CASSQGVEEAYEQYF.